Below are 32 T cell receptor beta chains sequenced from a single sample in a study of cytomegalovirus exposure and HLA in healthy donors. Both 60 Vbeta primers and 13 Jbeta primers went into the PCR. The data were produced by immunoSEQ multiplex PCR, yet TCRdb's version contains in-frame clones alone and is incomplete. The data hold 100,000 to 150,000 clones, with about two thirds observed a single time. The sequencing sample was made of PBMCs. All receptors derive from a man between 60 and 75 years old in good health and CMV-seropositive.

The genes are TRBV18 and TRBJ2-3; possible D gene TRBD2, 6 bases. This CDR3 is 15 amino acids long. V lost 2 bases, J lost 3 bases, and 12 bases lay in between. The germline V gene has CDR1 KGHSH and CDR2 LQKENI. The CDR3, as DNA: TGTGCCAGCTCACCAGGGACTTTCTTTACAGATACGCAGTATTTT. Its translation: CASSPGTFFTDTQYF.

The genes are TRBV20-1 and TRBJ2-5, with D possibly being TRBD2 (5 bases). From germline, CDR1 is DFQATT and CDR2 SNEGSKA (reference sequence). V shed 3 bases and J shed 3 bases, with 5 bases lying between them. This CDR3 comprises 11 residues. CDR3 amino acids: CSASGEETQYF. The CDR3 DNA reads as TGCAGTGCTAGCGGGGAAGAGACCCAGTACTTC.

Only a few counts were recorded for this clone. The CDR3 sequence is CASSFQGANYGYTF. CDR3 DNA: TGTGCCAGCAGCTTCCAGGGGGCTAACTATGGCTACACCTTC. This sequence joins TRBV28 and TRBJ1-2, with TRBD1 identical over 7 bases. V was clipped by 6 bases and J by 0 bases; unmatched bases: 4. Looked up from germline, CDR1 is MDHEN and CDR2 is SYDVKM. This CDR3 comprises 14 residues.

Here the CDR3 reads CASSLAGETDTQYF. The CDR3 DNA reads TGCGCCAGCAGCTTGGCGGGGGAGACAGATACGCAGTATTTT. The chain has TRBV5-1 and TRBJ2-3; tentatively, D is TRBD2 (6 bases). The germline V and J ends were trimmed by 0 bases and 3 bases, with 8 bases remaining between them. CDR3 length: 14 amino acids. CDR1 SGHRS and CDR2 YFSETQ come from the germline V gene.

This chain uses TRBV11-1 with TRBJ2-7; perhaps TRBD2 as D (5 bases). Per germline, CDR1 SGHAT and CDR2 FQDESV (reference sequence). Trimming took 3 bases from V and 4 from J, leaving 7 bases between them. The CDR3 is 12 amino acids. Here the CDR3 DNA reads TGTGCCAGCAGCTTTGGGGAGTACGAGCAGTACTTC. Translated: CASSFGEYEQYF.

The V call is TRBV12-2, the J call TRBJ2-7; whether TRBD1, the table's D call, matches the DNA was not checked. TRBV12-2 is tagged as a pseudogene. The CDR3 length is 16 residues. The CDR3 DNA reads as TGTGCAAGTCGCTCGACAGACCCCCCCACTTTCGACGAGCAGTACTTC. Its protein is CASRSTDPPTFDEQYF.

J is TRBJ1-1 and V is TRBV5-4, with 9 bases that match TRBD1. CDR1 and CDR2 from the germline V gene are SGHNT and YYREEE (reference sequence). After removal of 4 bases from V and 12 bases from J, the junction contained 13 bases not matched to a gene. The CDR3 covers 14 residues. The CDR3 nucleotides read TGTGCCAGCAGCCGCAGCCTGACAGGGGGTTCCCCTTTCTTT. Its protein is CASSRSLTGGSPFF.

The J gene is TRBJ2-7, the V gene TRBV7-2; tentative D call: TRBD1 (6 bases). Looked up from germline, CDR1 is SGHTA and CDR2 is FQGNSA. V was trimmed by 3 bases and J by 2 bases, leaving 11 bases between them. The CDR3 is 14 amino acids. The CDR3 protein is CASSLTGQTYEQYF. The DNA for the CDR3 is TGTGCCAGCAGCTTGACCGGACAGACCTACGAGCAGTACTTC. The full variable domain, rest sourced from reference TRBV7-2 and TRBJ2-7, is GAGVSQSPSNKVTEKGKDVELRCDPISGHTALYWYRQSLGQGLEFLIYFQGNSAPDKSGLPSDRFSAERTGGSVSTLTIQRTQQEDSAVYLCASSLTGQTYEQYFGPGTRLTVT.

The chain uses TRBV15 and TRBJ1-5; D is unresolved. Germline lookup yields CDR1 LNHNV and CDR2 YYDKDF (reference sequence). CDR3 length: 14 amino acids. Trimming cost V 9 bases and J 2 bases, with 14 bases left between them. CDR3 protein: CATALGSGNQPQHF. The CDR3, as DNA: TGTGCCACAGCTCTTGGTAGTGGCAATCAGCCCCAGCATTTT.

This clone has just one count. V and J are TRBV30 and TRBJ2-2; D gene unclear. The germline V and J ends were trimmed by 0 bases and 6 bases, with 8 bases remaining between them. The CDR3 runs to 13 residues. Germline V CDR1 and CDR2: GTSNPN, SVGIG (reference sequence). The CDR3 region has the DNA TGTGCCTGGAGTGTAAGAGTATCCGGGGAGCTGTTTTTT. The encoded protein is CAWSVRVSGELFF.

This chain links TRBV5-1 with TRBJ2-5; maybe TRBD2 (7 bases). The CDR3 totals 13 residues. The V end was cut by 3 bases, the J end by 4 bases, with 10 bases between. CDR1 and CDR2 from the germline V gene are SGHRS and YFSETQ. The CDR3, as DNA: TGCGCCAGCAGCTCGGGGGGCCCAGAGACCCAGTACTTC. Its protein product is CASSSGGPETQYF.

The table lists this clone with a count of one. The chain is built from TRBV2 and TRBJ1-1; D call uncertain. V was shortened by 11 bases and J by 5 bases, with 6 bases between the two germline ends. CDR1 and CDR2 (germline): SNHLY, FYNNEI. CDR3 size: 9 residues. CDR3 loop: CASGTEAFF. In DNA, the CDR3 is TGTGCCTCGGGGACTGAAGCTTTCTTT. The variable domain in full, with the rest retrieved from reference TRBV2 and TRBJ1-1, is EPEVTQTPSHQVTQMGQEVILRCVPISNHLYFYWYRQILGQKVEFLVSFYNNEISEKSEIFDDQFSVERPDGSNFTLKIRSTKLEDSAMYFCASGTEAFFGQGTRLTVV.

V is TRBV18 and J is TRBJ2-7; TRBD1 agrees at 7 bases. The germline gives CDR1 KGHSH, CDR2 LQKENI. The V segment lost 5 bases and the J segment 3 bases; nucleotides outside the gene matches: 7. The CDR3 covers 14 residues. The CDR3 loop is CASSAGTEIYEQYF. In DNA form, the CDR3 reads TGTGCCAGCTCAGCCGGGACAGAAATCTACGAGCAGTACTTC.

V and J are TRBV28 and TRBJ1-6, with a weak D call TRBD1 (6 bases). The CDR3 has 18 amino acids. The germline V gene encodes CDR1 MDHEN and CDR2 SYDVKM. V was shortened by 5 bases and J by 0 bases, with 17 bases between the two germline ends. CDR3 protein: CASSKKQGVSSYNSPLHF. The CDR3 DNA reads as TGTGCCAGCAGTAAGAAACAGGGTGTAAGCTCCTATAATTCACCCCTCCACTTT.

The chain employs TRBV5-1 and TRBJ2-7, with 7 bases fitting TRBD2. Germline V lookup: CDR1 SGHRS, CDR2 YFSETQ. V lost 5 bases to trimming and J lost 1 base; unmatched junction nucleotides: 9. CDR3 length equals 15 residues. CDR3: CASSKLDGGSYEQYF. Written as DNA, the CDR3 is TGCGCCAGCAGTAAGTTGGACGGGGGGTCCTACGAGCAGTACTTC.

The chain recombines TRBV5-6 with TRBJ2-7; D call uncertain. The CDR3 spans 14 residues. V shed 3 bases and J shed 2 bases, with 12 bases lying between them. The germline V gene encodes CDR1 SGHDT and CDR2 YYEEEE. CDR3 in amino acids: CASSYTITPYEQYF. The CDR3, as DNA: TGTGCCAGCAGCTACACCATTACGCCCTACGAGCAGTACTTC.

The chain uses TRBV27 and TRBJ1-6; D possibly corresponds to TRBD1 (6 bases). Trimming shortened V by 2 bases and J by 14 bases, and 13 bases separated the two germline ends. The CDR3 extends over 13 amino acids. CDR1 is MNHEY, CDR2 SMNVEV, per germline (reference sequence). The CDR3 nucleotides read TGTGCCAGCAGTTTAGGATCTACAGGGACCCTCCACTTT. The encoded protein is CASSLGSTGTLHF.

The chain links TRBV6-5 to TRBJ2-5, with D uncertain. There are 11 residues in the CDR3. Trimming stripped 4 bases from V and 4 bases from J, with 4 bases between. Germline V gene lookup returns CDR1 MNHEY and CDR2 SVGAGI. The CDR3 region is CASSSIETQYF. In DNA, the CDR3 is TGTGCCAGCAGTTCTATAGAGACCCAGTACTTC.

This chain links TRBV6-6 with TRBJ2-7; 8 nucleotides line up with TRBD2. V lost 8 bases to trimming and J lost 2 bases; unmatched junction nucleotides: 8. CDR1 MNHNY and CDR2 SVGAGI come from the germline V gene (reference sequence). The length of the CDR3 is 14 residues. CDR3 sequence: CASSAGGKPYEQYF. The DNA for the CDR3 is TGTGCCAGCTCCGCGGGGGGTAAACCCTACGAGCAGTACTTC.

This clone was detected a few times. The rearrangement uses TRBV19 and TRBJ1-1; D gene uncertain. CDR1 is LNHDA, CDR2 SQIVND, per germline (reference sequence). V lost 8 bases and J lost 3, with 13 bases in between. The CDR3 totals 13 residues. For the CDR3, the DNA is TGTGCCAGTCTTCCCCAGTGGCACACTGAAGCTTTCTTT. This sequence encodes CASLPQWHTEAFF.

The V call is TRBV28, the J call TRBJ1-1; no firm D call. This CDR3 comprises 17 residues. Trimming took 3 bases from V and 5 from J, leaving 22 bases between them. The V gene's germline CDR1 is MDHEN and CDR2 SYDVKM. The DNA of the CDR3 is TGTGCCAGCAGTTTCACTGGCTCGTTCGCGGGAGATACTGAAGCTTTCTTT. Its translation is CASSFTGSFAGDTEAFF.

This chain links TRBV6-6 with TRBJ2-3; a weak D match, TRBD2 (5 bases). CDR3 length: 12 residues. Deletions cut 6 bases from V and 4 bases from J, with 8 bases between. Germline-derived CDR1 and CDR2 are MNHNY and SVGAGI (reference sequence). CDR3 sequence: CASSPGADTQYF. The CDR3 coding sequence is TGTGCCAGCAGCCCCGGGGCAGATACGCAGTATTTT.

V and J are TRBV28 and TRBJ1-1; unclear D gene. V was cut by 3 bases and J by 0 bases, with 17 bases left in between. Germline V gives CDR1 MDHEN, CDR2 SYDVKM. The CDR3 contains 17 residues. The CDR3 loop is CASSFPRMTRLNTEAFF. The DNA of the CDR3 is TGTGCCAGCAGTTTCCCCCGCATGACGCGGCTGAACACTGAAGCTTTCTTT.

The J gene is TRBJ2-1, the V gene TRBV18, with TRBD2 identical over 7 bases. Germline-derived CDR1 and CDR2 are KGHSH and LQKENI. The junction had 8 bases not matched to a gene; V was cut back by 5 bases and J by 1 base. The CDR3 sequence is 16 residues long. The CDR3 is CASSGPTSLSYNEQFF. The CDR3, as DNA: TGTGCCAGCTCAGGTCCGACTAGCCTATCCTACAATGAGCAGTTCTTC.

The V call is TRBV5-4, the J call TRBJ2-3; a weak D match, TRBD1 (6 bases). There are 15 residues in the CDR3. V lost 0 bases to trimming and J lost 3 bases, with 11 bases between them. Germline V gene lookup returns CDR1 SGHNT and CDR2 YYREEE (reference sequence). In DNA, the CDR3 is TGTGCCAGCAGCTTGGCCAAAAGGGGGACAGATACGCAGTATTTT. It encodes CASSLAKRGTDTQYF.

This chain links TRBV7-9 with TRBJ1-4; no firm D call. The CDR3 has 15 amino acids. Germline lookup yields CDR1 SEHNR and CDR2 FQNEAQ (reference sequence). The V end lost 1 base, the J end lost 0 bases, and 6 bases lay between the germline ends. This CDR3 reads CASSLVPATNEKLFF. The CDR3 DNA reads TGTGCCAGCAGCTTAGTGCCAGCAACTAATGAAAAACTGTTTTTT.

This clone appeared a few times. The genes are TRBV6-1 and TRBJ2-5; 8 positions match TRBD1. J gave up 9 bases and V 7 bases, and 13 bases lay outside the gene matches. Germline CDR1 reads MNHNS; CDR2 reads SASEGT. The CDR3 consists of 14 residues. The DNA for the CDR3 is TGTGCCAGCACTCAATTGGACAGGGATAATGCCCAGTACTTC. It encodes CASTQLDRDNAQYF.

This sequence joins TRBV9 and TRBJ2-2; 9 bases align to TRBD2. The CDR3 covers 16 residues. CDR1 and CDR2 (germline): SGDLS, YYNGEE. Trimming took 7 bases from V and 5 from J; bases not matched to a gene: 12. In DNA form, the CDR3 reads TGTGCCAGCGGTGGGCTGGCGGGGGGGCGAACCGGGGAGCTGTTTTTT. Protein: CASGGLAGGRTGELFF.

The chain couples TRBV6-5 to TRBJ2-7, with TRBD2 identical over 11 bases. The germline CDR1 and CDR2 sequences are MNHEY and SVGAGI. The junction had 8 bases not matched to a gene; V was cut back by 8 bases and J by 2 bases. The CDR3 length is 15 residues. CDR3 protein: CASHRLAGSPYEQYF. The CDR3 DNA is TGTGCCAGCCATCGACTAGCGGGGTCTCCCTACGAGCAGTACTTC.

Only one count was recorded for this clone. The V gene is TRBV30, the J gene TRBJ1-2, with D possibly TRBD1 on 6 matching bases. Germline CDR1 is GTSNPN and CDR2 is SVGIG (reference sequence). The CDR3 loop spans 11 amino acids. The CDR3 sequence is CGLKDRYGYTF. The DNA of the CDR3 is TGTGGACTAAAGGACAGATATGGCTACACCTTC.

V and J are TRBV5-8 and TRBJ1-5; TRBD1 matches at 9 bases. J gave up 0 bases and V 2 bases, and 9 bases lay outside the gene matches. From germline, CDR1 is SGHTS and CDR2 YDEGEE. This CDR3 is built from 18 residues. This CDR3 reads CASSFHRGLTYSNQPQHF. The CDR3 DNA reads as TGTGCCAGCAGCTTTCACAGGGGGCTAACTTATAGCAATCAGCCCCAGCATTTT.

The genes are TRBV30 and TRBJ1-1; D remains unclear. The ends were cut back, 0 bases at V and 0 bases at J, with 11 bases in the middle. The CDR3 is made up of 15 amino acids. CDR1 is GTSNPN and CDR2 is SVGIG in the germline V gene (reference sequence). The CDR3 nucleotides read TGTGCCTGGAGTGTACTAGGTCAGGTGAACACTGAAGCTTTCTTT. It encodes CAWSVLGQVNTEAFF.